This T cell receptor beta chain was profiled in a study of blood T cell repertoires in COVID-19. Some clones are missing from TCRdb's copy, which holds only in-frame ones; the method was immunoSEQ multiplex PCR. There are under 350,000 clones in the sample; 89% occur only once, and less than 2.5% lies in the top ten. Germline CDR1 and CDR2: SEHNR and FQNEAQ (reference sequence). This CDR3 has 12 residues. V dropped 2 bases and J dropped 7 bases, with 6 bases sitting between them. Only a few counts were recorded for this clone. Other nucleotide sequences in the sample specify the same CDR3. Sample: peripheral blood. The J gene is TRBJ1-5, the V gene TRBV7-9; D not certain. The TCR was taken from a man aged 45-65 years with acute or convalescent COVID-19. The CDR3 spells CASSLFGQPQHF. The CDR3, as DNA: TGTGCCAGCAGCTTATTCGGGCAGCCCCAGCATTTT.